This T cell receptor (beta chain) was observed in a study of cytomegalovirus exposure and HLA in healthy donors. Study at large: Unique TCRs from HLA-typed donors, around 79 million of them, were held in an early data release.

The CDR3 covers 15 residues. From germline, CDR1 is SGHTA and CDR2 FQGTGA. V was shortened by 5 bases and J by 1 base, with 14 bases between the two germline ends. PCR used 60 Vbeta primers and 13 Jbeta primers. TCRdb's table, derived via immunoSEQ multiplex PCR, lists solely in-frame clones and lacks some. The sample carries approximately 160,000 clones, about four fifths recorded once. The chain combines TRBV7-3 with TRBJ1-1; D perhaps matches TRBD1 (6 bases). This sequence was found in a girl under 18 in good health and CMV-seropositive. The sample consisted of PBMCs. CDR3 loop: CASSQQGQPNTEAFF. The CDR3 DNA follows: TGTGCCAGCAGCCAACAAGGACAGCCGAACACTGAAGCTTTCTTT. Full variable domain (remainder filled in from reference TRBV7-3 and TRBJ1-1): GAGVSQTPSNKVTEKGKYVELRCDPISGHTALYWYRQSLGQGPEFLIYFQGTGAADDSGLPNDRFFAVRPEGSVSTLKIQRTERGDSAVYLCASSQQGQPNTEAFFGQGTRLTVV.